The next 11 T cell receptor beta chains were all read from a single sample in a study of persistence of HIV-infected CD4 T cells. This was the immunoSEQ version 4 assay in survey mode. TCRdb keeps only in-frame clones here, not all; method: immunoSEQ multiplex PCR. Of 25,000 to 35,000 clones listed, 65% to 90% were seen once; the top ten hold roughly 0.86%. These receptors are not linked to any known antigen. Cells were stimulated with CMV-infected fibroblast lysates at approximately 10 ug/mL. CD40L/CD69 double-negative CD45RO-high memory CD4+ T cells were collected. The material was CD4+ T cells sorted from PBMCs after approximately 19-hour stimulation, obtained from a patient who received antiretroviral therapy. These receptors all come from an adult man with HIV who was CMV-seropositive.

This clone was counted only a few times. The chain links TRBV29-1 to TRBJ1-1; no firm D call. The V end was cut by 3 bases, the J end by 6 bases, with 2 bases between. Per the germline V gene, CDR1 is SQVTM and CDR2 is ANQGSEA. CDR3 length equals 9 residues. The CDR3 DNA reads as TGCAGCGTTGACTCTGAAGCTTTCTTT. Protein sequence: CSVDSEAFF.

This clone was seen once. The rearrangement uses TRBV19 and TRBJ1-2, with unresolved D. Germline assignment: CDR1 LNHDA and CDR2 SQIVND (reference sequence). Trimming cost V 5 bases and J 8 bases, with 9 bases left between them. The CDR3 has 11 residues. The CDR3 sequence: CASSAERGYTF. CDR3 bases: TGTGCCAGTAGTGCGGAGCGGGGCTACACCTTC.

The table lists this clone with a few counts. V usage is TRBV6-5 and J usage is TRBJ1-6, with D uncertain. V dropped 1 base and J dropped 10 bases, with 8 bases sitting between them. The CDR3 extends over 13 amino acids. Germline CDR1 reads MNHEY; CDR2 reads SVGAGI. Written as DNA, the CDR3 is TGTGCCAGCAGTTACTTAGGATCGTCACCCCTCCACTTT. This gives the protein CASSYLGSSPLHF.

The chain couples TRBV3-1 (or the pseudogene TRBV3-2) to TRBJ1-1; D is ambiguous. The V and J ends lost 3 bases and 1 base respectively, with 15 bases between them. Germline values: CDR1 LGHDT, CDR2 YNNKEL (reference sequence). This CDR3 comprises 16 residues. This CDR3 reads CASSHLLFEKNTEAFF. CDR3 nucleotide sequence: TGTGCCAGCAGCCATCTCCTCTTTGAAAAGAACACTGAAGCTTTCTTT.

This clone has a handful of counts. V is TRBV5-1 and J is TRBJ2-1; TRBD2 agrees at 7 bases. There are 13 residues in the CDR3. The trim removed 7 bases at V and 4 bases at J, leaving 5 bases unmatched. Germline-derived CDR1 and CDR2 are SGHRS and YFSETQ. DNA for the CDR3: TGCGCCAGCTCGAGACTAGCTTACAATGAGCAGTTCTTC. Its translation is CASSRLAYNEQFF.

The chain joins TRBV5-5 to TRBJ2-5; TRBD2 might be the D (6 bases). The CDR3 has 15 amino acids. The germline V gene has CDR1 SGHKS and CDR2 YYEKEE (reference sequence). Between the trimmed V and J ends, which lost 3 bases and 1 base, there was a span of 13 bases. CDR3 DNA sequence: TGTGCCAGCAGCTCCCCTGCGGGGATCCAAGAGACCCAGTACTTC. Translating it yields CASSSPAGIQETQYF.

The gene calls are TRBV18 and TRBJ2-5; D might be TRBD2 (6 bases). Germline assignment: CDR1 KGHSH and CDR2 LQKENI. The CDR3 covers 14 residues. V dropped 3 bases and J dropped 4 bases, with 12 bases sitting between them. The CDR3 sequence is CASSPAGSAETQYF. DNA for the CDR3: TGTGCCAGCTCACCTGCCGGGAGCGCAGAGACCCAGTACTTC.

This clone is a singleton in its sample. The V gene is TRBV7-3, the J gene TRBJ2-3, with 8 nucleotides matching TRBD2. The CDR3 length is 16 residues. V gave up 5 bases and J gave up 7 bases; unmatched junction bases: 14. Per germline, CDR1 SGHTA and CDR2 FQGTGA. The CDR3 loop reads CASSPKGSGDQYTQYF. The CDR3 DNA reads TGTGCCAGCAGCCCCAAGGGTAGCGGGGACCAATATACGCAGTATTTT.

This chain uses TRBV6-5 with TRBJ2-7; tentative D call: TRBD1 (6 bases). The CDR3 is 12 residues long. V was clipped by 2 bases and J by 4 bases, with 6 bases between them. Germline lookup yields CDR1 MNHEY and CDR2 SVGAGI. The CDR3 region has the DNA TGTGCCAGCAGTTACGACAGGTACGAGCAGTACTTC. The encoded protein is CASSYDRYEQYF.

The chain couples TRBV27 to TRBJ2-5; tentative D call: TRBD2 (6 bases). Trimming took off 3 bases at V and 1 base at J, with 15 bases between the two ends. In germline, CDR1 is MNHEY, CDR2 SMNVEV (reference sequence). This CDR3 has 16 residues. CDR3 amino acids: CASSLVGGAFQETQYF. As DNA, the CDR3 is TGTGCCAGCAGTTTGGTCGGCGGGGCCTTCCAAGAGACCCAGTACTTC.

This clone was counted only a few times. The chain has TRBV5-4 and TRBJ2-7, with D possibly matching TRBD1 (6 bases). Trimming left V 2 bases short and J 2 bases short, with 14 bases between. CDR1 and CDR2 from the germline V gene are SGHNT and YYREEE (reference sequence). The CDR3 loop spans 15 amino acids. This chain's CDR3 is CASSLSGVGAYEQYF. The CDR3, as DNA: TGTGCCAGCAGCTTATCAGGGGTAGGGGCCTACGAGCAGTACTTC. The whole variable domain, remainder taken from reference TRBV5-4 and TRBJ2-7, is ETGVTQSPTHLIKTRGQQVTLRCSSQSGHNTVSWYQQALGQGPQFIFQYYREEENGRGNFPPRFSGLQFPNYSSELNVNALELDDSALYLCASSLSGVGAYEQYFGPGTRLTVT.